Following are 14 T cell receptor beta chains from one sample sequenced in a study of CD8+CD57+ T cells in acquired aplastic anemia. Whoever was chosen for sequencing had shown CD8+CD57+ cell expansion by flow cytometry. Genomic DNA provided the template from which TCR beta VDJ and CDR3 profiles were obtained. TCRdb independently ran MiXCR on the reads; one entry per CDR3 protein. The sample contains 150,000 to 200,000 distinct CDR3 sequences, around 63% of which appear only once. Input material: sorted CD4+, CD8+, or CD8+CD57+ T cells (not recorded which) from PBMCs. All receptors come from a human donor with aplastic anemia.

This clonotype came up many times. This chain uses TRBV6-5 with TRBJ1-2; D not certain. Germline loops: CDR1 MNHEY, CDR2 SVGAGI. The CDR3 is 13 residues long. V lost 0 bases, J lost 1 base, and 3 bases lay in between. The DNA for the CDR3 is TGTGCCAGCAGTTACTCGAGTAACTATGGCTACACCTTC. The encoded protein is CASSYSSNYGYTF.

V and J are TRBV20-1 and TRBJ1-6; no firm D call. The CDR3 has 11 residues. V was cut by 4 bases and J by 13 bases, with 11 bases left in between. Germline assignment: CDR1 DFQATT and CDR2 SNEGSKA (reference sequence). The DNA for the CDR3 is TGCAGTGCTACCCCCCGCGGGCCCCTCCACTTT. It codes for CSATPRGPLHF.

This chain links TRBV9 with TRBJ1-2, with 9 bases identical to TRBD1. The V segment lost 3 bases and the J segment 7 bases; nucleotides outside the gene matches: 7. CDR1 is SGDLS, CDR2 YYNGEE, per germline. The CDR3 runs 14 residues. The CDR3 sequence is CASSGRQGEGGYTF. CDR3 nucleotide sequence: TGTGCCAGCAGCGGCCGACAGGGGGAAGGTGGCTACACCTTC.

In nucleotides, the CDR3 is TGTGCCAGCAGCCATCCCTGGGACAGCCAAGAGACCCAGTACTTC. Translating gives CASSHPWDSQETQYF. The chain combines TRBV7-9 with TRBJ2-5, with 7 nucleotides matching TRBD1. V shed 5 bases, J shed 1 base, and the junction held 7 bases outside the gene matches. Germline CDR1 SEHNR, CDR2 FQNEAQ (reference sequence). This CDR3 is 15 amino acids long.

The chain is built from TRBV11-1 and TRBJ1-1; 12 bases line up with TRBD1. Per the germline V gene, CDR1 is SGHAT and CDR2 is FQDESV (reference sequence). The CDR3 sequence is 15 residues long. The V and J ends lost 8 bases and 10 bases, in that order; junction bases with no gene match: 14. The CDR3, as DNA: TGTGCCAGCGGCGGGACAGGGGGCTCGAGAGTGCGAGCTTTCTTT. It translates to CASGGTGGSRVRAFF.

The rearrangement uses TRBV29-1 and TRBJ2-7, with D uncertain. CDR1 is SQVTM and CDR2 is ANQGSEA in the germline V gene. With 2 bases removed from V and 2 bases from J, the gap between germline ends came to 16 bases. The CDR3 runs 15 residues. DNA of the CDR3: TGCAGCGTTGAACGCCCAGGCGATAACGCCTACGAGCAGTACTTC. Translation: CSVERPGDNAYEQYF.

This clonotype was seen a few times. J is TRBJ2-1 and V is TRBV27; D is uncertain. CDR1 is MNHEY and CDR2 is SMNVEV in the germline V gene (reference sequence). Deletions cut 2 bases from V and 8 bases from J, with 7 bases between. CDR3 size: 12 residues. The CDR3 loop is CASSLNGHEQFF. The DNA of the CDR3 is TGTGCCAGCAGTTTAAACGGACATGAGCAGTTCTTC.

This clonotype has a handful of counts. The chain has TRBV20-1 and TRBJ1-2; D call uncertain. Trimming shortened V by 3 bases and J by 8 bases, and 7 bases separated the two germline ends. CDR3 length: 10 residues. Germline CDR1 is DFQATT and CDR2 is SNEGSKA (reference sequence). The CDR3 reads CSASFTGYTF. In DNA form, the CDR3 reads TGCAGTGCTAGTTTTACCGGCTACACCTTC.

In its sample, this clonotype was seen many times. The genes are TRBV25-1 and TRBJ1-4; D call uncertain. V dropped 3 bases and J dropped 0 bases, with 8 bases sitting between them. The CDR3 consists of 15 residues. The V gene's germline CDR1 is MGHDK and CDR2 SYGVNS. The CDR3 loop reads CASSDYPTTNEKLFF. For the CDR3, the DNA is TGTGCCAGCAGTGATTACCCTACAACTAATGAAAAACTGTTTTTT.

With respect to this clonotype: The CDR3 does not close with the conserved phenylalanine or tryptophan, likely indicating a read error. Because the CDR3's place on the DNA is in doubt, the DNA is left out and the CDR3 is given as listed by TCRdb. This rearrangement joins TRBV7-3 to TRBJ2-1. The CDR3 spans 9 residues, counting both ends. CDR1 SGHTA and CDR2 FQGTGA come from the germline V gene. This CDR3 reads CASSFVVAE.

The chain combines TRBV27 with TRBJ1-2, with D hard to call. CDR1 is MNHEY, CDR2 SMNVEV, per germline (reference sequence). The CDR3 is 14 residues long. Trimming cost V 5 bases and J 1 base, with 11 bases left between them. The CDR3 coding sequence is TGTGCCAGCAGTGCGGACGGATTTAACTATGGCTACACCTTC. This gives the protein CASSADGFNYGYTF.

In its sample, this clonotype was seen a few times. The CDR3 coding sequence is TGTGCCAGCAGGGGCTCTGGAAACACCATATATTTT. This codes for CASRGSGNTIYF. The rearrangement uses TRBV9 and TRBJ1-3; D remains ambiguous. CDR1 SGDLS and CDR2 YYNGEE come from the germline V gene. The CDR3 is made up of 12 amino acids. Trimming removed 5 bases from V and 0 bases from J, with 3 bases in between.

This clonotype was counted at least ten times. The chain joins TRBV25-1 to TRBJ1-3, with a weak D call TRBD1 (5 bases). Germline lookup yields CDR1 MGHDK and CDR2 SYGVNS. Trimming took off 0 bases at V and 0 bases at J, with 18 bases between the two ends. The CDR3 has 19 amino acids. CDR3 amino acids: CASSEYTGTDHYSGNTIYF. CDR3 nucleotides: TGTGCCAGCAGTGAATATACCGGGACGGATCACTACTCTGGAAACACCATATATTTT.

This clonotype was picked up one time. The CDR3 protein is CASSEQLYEQYF. The DNA of the CDR3 is TGCGCCAGCAGTGAACAGCTCTACGAGCAGTACTTC. The chain is built from TRBV10-2 and TRBJ2-7; D not resolved. The CDR3 covers 12 residues. The germline V gene encodes CDR1 WSHSY and CDR2 SAAADI. The V gene lost 3 bases and the J gene lost 3 bases, with 6 bases spanning the gap.